This T cell receptor beta chain was sequenced in a study of CD8 T cells in Susac syndrome. Study findings and constraints: The number of individuals included in the study's TCR sequencing and HLA analysis was acknowledged as relatively small.

On this clonotype itself: Its antigen remains unidentified.

Unmatched junction bases numbered 18, after V lost 5 bases and J lost 15 bases. This CDR3 spans 15 amino acids. Germline lookup yields CDR1 DFQATT and CDR2 SNEGSKA (reference sequence). The RNA input was about 0.5 to 1 ug, and it was reverse transcribed with random hexamers. The CDR3 of TCR beta was amplified by immunoSEQ multiplex PCR across 54 Vbeta and 13 Jbeta. Each CDR3 protein gets one entry after TCRdb re-called the immunoSEQ multiplex PCR reads with MiXCR. The table lists nearly 200,000 distinct CDR3 sequences, 90% to 95% of them singletons. CD8+ and CD4+ T cells circulating in blood were sequenced for TCR beta.

The receptor was derived from a human donor with multiple sclerosis. The sample was CD4+ T cells from PBMCs. The chain is built from TRBV20-1 and TRBJ2-1, with 11 bases matching TRBD1. The CDR3 spells CSASDGTGGSLRRFF. CDR3 DNA sequence: TGCAGTGCTTCAGACGGGACAGGGGGTTCCTTAAGAAGGTTCTTC.